Here is one T cell receptor beta chain with its context. Antigen: not known. V shed 0 bases, J shed 9 bases, and the junction held 13 bases outside the gene matches. CDR3 length: 17 amino acids. Germline V lookup: CDR1 SGHVS, CDR2 FQNEAQ. These data originate in a study of OX40 agonist ivuxolimab in advanced cancers. Libraries were prepared by immunoSEQ multiplex PCR; TCRdb keeps only in-frame clonotypes and omits some of them. The sample gives some 72,000 clones, 84% of which show up once; about 0.51% is in the top ten. General study results and limits: At doses 0.1 to 3.0 mg/kg, CD4+ and CD8+ clones expanded.

This rearrangement joins TRBV7-8 to TRBJ2-1, with TRBD2 identical over 8 bases. This sample comprised CD4+ or CD8+ T cells sorted from blood, obtained in a trial of the OX40 agonist ivuxolimab. The sequence came from an adult with an advanced solid tumor such as melanoma, head and neck, liver or kidney cancer. CDR3 nucleotides: TGTGCCAGCAGCTTAGCGAGGACTAGCTATAGGTCGGTTGAGCAGTTCTTC. Translating it yields CASSLARTSYRSVEQFF. Full variable domain (rest looked up from reference TRBV7-8 and TRBJ2-1): GAGVSQSPRYKVAKRGQDVALRCDPISGHVSLFWYQQALGQGPEFLTYFQNEAQLDKSGLPSDRFFAERPEGSVSTLKIQRTQQEDSAVYLCASSLARTSYRSVEQFFGPGTRLTVL.